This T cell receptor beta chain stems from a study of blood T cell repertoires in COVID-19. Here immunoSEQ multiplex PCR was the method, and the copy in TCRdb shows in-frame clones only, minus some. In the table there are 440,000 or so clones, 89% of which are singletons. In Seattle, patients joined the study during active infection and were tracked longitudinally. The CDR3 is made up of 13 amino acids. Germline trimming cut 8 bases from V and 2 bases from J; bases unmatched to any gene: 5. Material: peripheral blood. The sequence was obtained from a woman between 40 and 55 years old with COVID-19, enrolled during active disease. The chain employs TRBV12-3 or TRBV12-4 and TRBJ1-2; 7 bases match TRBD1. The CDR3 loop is CASSGQANYGYTF. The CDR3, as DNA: TGTGCCAGCTCCGGACAGGCGAACTATGGCTACACCTTC.